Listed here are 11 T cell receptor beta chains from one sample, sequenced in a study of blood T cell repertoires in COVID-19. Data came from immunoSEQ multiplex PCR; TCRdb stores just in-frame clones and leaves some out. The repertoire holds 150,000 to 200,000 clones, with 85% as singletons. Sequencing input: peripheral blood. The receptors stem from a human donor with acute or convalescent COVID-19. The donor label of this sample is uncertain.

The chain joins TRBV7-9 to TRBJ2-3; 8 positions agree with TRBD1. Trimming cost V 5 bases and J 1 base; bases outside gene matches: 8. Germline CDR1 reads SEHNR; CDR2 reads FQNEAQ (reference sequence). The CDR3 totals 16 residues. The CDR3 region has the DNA TGTGCCAGCAGCGGGTTGGACAGGGTGGGCACAGATACGCAGTATTTT. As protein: CASSGLDRVGTDTQYF.

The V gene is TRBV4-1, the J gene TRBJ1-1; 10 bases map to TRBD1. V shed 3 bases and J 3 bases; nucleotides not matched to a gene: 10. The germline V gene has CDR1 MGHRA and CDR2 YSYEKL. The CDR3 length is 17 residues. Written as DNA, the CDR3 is TGCGCCAGCAGCCAGGTGGGGACAGGGGCTGGGGACACTGAAGCTTTCTTT. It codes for CASSQVGTGAGDTEAFF.

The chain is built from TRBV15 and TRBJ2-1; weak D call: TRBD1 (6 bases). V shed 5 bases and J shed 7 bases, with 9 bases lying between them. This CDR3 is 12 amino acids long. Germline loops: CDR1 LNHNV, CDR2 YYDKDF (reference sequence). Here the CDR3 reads CATSYRENEQFF. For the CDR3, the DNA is TGTGCCACCAGCTACAGGGAGAATGAGCAGTTCTTC.

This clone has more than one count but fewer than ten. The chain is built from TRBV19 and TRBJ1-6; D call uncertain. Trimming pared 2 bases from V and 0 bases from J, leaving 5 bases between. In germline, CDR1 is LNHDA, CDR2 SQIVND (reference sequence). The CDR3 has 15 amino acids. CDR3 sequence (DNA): TGTGCCAGTAGTATAACGAGCTCCTATAATTCACCCCTCCACTTT. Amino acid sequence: CASSITSSYNSPLHF.

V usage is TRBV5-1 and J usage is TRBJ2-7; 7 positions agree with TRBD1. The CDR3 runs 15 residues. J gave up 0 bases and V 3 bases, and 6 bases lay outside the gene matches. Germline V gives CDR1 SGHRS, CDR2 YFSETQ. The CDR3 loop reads CASSWTGTSSYEQYF. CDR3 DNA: TGCGCCAGCAGCTGGACAGGAACTAGCTCCTACGAGCAGTACTTC.

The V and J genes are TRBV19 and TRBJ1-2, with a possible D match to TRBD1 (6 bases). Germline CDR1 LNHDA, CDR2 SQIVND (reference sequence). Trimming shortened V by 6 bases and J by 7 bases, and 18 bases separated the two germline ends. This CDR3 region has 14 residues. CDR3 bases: TGTGCCAGTAGCGAAGACAGGTTTCAGGGTGGCTACACCTTC. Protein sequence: CASSEDRFQGGYTF.

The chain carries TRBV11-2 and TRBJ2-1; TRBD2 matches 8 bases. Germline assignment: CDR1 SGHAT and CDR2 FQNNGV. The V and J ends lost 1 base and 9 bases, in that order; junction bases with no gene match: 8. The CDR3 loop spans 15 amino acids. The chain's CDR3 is CASSLGNSGVREQFF. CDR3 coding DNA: TGTGCCAGCAGCTTAGGTAATAGCGGGGTACGTGAGCAGTTCTTC.

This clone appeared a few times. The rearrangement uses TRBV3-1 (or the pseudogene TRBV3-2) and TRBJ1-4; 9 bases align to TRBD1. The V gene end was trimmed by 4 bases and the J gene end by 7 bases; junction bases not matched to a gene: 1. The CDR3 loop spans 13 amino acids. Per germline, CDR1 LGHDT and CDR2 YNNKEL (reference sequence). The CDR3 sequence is CASSRDRVEKLFF. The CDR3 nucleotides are TGTGCCAGCAGCCGGGACAGGGTTGAAAAACTGTTTTTT.

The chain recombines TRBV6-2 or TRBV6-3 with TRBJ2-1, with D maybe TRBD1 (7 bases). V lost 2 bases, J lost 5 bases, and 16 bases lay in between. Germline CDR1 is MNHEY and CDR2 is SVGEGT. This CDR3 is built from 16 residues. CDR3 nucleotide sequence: TGTGCCAGCAGTTACGTGCCAGGGGGGTTCAACAATGAGCAGTTCTTC. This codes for CASSYVPGGFNNEQFF.

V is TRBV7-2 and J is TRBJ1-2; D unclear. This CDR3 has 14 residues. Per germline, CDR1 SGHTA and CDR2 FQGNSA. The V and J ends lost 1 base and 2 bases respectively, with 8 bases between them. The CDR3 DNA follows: TGTGCCAGCAGCTTAGACACGGGGAACTATGGCTACACCTTC. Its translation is CASSLDTGNYGYTF.

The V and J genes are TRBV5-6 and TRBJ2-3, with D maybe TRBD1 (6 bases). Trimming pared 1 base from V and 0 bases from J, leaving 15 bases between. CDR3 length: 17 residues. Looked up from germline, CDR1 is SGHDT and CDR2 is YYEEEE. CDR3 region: CASSLFTGLRSTDTQYF. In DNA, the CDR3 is TGTGCCAGCAGCTTGTTTACAGGGCTTAGGAGCACAGATACGCAGTATTTT.